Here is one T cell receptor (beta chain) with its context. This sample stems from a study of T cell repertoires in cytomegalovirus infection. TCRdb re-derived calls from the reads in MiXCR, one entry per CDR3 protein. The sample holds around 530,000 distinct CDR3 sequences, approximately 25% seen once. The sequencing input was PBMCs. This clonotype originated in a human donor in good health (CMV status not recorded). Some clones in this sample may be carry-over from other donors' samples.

The CDR3 sequence: CATGGRYGYTF. In DNA form, the CDR3 reads TGTGCCACTGGGGGAAGGTATGGCTACACCTTC. The chain combines TRBV28 with TRBJ1-2; possible D gene TRBD1, 5 bases. Trimming pared 10 bases from V and 5 bases from J, leaving 11 bases between. Germline values: CDR1 MDHEN, CDR2 SYDVKM. CDR3 length equals 11 residues.